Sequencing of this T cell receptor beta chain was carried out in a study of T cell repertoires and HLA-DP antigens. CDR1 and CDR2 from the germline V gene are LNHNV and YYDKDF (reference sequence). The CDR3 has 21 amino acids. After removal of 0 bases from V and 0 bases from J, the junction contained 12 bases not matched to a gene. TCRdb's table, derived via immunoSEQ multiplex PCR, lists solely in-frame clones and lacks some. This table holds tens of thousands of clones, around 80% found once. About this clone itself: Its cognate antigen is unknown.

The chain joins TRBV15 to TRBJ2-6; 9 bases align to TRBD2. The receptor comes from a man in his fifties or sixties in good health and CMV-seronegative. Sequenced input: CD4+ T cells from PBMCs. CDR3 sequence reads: CATSRDRASGAVPSGANVLTF. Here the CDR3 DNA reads TGTGCCACCAGCAGAGATCGGGCTAGCGGGGCCGTCCCCTCTGGGGCCAACGTCCTGACTTTC.